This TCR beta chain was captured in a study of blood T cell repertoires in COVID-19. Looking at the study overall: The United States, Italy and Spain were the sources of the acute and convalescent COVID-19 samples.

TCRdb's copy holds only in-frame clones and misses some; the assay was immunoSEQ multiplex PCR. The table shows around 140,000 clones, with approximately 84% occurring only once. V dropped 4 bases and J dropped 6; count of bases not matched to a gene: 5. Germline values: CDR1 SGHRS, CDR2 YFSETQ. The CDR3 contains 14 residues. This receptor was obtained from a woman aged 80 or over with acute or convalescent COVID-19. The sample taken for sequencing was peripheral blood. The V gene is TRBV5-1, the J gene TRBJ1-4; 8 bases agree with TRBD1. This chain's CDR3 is CASSGDRGDEKLFF. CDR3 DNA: TGCGCCAGCAGCGGCGACAGGGGCGATGAAAAACTGTTTTTT.